This T cell receptor beta chain comes out of a study of T cell responses to AZD1222 COVID-19 vaccine. Study in general: Second-dose intervals of approximately 4 or approximately 12 weeks were pooled. Notes on the study in general: In a largely white British group with more females than males, clonal diversity was possibly underestimated. Spike-specific TCR breadth and depth grew following two AZD1222 doses. Spike was spanned by vaccine-associated CD4 TCRs, which were dominant at 160-218 and 743-854.

Between the trimmed V and J ends, which lost 1 base and 4 bases, there was a span of 8 bases. Germline values: CDR1 SGHDN, CDR2 FVKESK. The CDR3 spans 14 residues. With regard to this clone: No antigen is known for it.

Assay: immunoSEQ multiplex PCR; the TCRdb copy retains only in-frame clones and omits some. Of under 150,000 clones in the sample, under 95% were seen once. The clonotype comes from an adult in good health. V gene TRBV14 combines with J gene TRBJ2-1, with no clear D. The specimen comprised peripheral blood, sampled on day 0 of AZD1222 vaccination. The CDR3: CASSQVFSYNEQFF. The CDR3 DNA follows: TGTGCCAGCAGCCAAGTATTCTCTTACAATGAGCAGTTCTTC.